Listed below are T cell receptor beta chains from one sample, sequenced in a study of post-analysis software for immune sequencing data. TCRdb re-called the PCR reads with MiXCR, one entry per CDR3 protein. Here the sample spans about 760,000 distinct CDR3 sequences, roughly 27% being singletons. The sequencing sample was made of blood. The receptors here all came from a girl aged 10 to 17 with multiple sclerosis. Both conserved end residues are part of each CDR3. Fields, in order: D gene, V gene, CDR3 protein. A D gene is named only where the DNA matches it firmly.

D: -; V: TRBV29-1; CDR3: CSVDGQNHGGYTF
D: -; V: TRBV29-1; CDR3: CSVAVTTNTEAFF
D: -; V: TRBV15; CDR3: CATSSRDQTHEQYF
D: -; V: TRBV12-3/TRBV12-4; CDR3: CASSSPDPGPYSYEQYF
D: -; V: TRBV6-5; CDR3: CATSRGGGNYGYTF
D: -; V: TRBV5-1; CDR3: CASSLASYNEQFF
D: -; V: TRBV10-3; CDR3: CATKEGEAYEQYF
D: TRBD1; V: TRBV5-5; CDR3: CASSRDSSSYEQYF
D: TRBD2; V: TRBV20-1; CDR3: CSARGSGGPTYNEQFF
D: -; V: TRBV20-1; CDR3: CSARFAMNTEAFF
D: -; V: TRBV7-9; CDR3: CASSTRGVNNEQFF
D: -; V: TRBV28; CDR3: CASSFDGNNEQFF
D: TRBD2; V: TRBV24-1; CDR3: CATSDQTGLAGETQYF
D: -; V: TRBV11-1; CDR3: CASSPGRPPNTEAFF
D: -; V: TRBV20-1; CDR3: CSARAITNEKLFF
D: -; V: TRBV9; CDR3: CASSPTQGPYNEQFF
D: -; V: TRBV20-1; CDR3: CSALTARGSYEQYF
D: -; V: TRBV9; CDR3: CASSPQLRREQFF